What follows are 16 T cell receptor beta chains derived from one specimen sequenced in a study of blood T cell repertoires in COVID-19. Assay used: immunoSEQ multiplex PCR; TCRdb lists only in-frame clones, some missing. This table holds around 200,000 clones, 75% to 90% found once. Sequencing input: PBMCs or T cells enriched from blood (not recorded which). The receptors originated from a man in his forties or fifties who had recovered from COVID-19.

The chain recombines TRBV15 with TRBJ1-1; D is ambiguous. Per germline, CDR1 LNHNV and CDR2 YYDKDF (reference sequence). Trimming shortened V by 0 bases and J by 0 bases, and 11 bases separated the two germline ends. CDR3 length: 16 amino acids. The CDR3 DNA sequence: TGTGCCACCAGCAGAGATTTGCGGGGTATGAACACTGAAGCTTTCTTT. It codes for CATSRDLRGMNTEAFF.

The CDR3 DNA reads TGCAGCGTTGATTCCGTGCAGGGTGGCGAGCAGTACTTC. Protein: CSVDSVQGGEQYF. The rearrangement joins TRBV29-1 to TRBJ2-7, with D tentatively TRBD1 (5 bases). V was shortened by 3 bases and J by 6 bases, with 15 bases between the two germline ends. This CDR3 is 13 amino acids long. Germline loops: CDR1 SQVTM, CDR2 ANQGSEA.

Notes on this clone: Other DNA sequences within the sample encode an identical CDR3. The chain uses TRBV29-1 and TRBJ1-2; D not resolved. This CDR3 is 13 amino acids long. Per the germline V gene, CDR1 is SQVTM and CDR2 is ANQGSEA. The V end lost 2 bases, the J end lost 4 bases, and 11 bases lay between the germline ends. CDR3 protein: CSVERGLGYGYTF. The CDR3 DNA is TGCAGCGTTGAACGGGGATTGGGCTATGGCTACACCTTC.

The CDR3 DNA reads as TGCGCCAGCAGCCAAGCTTACCACAGCCTGCAAGAGACCCAGTACTTC. It yields the protein CASSQAYHSLQETQYF. This sequence joins TRBV4-1 and TRBJ2-5; D remains unclear. There are 16 residues in the CDR3. Germline-derived CDR1 and CDR2 are MGHRA and YSYEKL. With 1 base removed from V and 2 bases from J, the gap between germline ends came to 14 bases.

CDR3 amino acids: CASSRNGYEETQYF. The DNA of the CDR3 is TGTGCCAGCAGTAGAAACGGGTACGAAGAGACCCAGTACTTC. The rearrangement uses TRBV2 and TRBJ2-5; D is ambiguous. The CDR3 runs to 14 residues. Trimming took off 5 bases at V and 3 bases at J, with 13 bases between the two ends. Germline values: CDR1 SNHLY, CDR2 FYNNEI.

In nucleotides, the CDR3 is TGTGCCAGCAGCCCGTTGGACAGGGGAAACACTGAAGCTTTCTTT. Its protein is CASSPLDRGNTEAFF. The chain has TRBV7-6 and TRBJ1-1; the match to TRBD1 covers 9 bases. CDR1 is SGHVS and CDR2 is FNYEAQ in the germline V gene. The V and J ends lost 5 bases and 2 bases, in that order; junction bases with no gene match: 6. The CDR3 sequence is 15 residues long. Combining the CDR3 with reference TRBV7-6 and TRBJ1-1 gives the whole variable domain GAGVSQSPRYKVTKRGQDVALRCDPISGHVSLYWYRQALGQGPEFLTYFNYEAQQDKSGLPNDRFSAERPEGSISTLTIQRTEQRDSAMYRCASSPLDRGNTEAFFGQGTRLTVV.

This chain joins TRBV3-1 (or the pseudogene TRBV3-2) and TRBJ2-7, with unresolved D. Germline assignment: CDR1 LGHDT and CDR2 YNNKEL (reference sequence). The ends were cut back, 0 bases at V and 5 bases at J, with 20 bases in the middle. The CDR3 runs 17 residues. The CDR3 coding sequence is TGTGCCAGCAGCCAAGATTTGACGGGTCTCCTCTCTAACGAGCAGTACTTC. Its protein product is CASSQDLTGLLSNEQYF.

This chain uses TRBV5-4 with TRBJ2-7; TRBD2 agrees at 9 bases. Trimming took 6 bases from V and 6 from J; bases not matched to a gene: 10. Germline CDR1 SGHNT, CDR2 YYREEE (reference sequence). The CDR3 covers 14 residues. This CDR3 reads CASTQREALSEQYF. CDR3 DNA: TGTGCCAGCACCCAGCGGGAGGCCCTCTCCGAGCAGTACTTC.

The V call is TRBV19, the J call TRBJ1-1; D is uncertain. The germline CDR1 and CDR2 sequences are LNHDA and SQIVND (reference sequence). V was clipped by 3 bases and J by 1 base, with 9 bases between them. The CDR3 loop spans 14 amino acids. The CDR3 coding sequence is TGTGCCAGTAGTATTGGCGGAGAGAACACTGAAGCTTTCTTT. The encoded protein is CASSIGGENTEAFF.

The chain joins TRBV15 to TRBJ2-7; D is uncertain. The CDR3 totals 12 residues. In germline, CDR1 is LNHNV, CDR2 YYDKDF (reference sequence). The germline V and J ends were trimmed by 3 bases and 6 bases, with 9 bases remaining between them. The CDR3 here is CATSRETGEQYF. The CDR3 DNA reads as TGTGCCACCAGCAGGGAGACGGGCGAGCAGTACTTC.

This chain uses TRBV7-6 with TRBJ2-3; 8 bases are shared with TRBD2. This CDR3 contains 15 residues. Trimming took 5 bases from V and 4 from J; bases not matched to a gene: 8. Germline loops: CDR1 SGHVS, CDR2 FNYEAQ. The CDR3 here is CASSPAGGAADTQYF. CDR3 DNA: TGTGCCAGCAGCCCCGCGGGGGGAGCGGCAGATACGCAGTATTTT.

The rearrangement uses TRBV2 and TRBJ1-2, with a tentative D call TRBD1 (6 bases). The CDR3 loop spans 15 amino acids. Trimming cost V 6 bases and J 2 bases, with 16 bases left between them. Germline V gene sequence: CDR1 SNHLY, CDR2 FYNNEI. The CDR3 protein is CASRVGGGLNYGYTF. The CDR3 coding sequence is TGTGCCAGCAGGGTGGGAGGGGGTCTCAACTATGGCTACACCTTC.

This chain connects TRBV11-2 to TRBJ2-7, with D maybe TRBD1 (6 bases). The ends were cut back, 2 bases at V and 2 bases at J, with 10 bases in the middle. The germline gives CDR1 SGHAT, CDR2 FQNNGV. The CDR3 is made up of 14 amino acids. The CDR3 DNA reads as TGTGCCAGCAGCTTATCACAGGGTACCTACGAGCAGTACTTC. Protein sequence: CASSLSQGTYEQYF.

In its sample, this clone was seen once. The rearrangement uses TRBV15 and TRBJ2-3; 13 positions match TRBD2. This CDR3 contains 17 residues. With 4 bases clipped from V and 5 bases from J, the junction kept 9 bases outside the gene matches. CDR1 LNHNV and CDR2 YYDKDF come from the germline V gene (reference sequence). Here the CDR3 DNA reads TGTGCCACCAGCACTTACGGACTAGCGGGAGTAGTAGATACGCAGTATTTT. Protein product: CATSTYGLAGVVDTQYF.

This chain links TRBV13 with TRBJ2-7; maybe TRBD2 (6 bases). This CDR3 is 16 amino acids long. The V gene lost 5 bases and the J gene lost 0 bases, with 17 bases spanning the gap. Germline lookup yields CDR1 PRHDT and CDR2 FYEKMQ (reference sequence). The CDR3 DNA reads as TGTGCCAGCAGCCCGGGCGGGCAGGGACTCTCCTACGAGCAGTACTTC. It is translated as CASSPGGQGLSYEQYF.

V and J are TRBV7-8 and TRBJ2-7; TRBD2 might be the D (6 bases). Germline CDR1 SGHVS, CDR2 FQNEAQ. V was cut by 3 bases and J by 2 bases, with 11 bases left in between. This CDR3 contains 14 residues. The CDR3 region is CASSFGGGPYEQYF. The CDR3 DNA is TGTGCCAGCAGCTTCGGGGGAGGTCCCTACGAGCAGTACTTC.